Listed below are T cell receptor beta chains from one sample, sequenced in a study of blood T cell repertoires in COVID-19. The protocol was immunoSEQ multiplex PCR, while the TCRdb copy is restricted to in-frame clones and leaves out a portion. The sample yields under 250,000 clones, approximately 90% seen once. What was sequenced was PBMCs or T cells enriched from blood (not recorded which). These receptors were obtained from a man aged 40-49 years who had recovered from COVID-19. Each CDR3 is given with its conserved first and last residue. Fields, in order: J gene, D gene, clone size, V gene, CDR3 protein, CDR3 DNA. The D gene is left open where the match is weak. Expanded clones are given a class, and other clones once, few, many or no size at all.

>TRBJ2-2|TRBD2|.|TRBV9
CASSDKRGTIKNTGELFF
TGTGCCAGCAGCGATAAGCGGGGGACCATCAAGAACACCGGGGAGCTGTTTTTT
>TRBJ1-2|.|.|TRBV7-2
CASSLAEGLYGYTF
TGTGCCAGCAGCTTAGCTGAGGGTTTATATGGCTACACCTTC
>TRBJ2-1|.|once|TRBV9
CASSQVGGYNEQFF
TGTGCCAGCAGCCAGGTAGGAGGGTACAATGAGCAGTTCTTC
>TRBJ1-6|.|.|TRBV13
CASSFSGSSYNSPLHF
TGTGCCAGCAGCTTTTCTGGGAGCTCCTATAATTCACCCCTCCACTTT
>TRBJ2-7|TRBD2|.|TRBV28
CASSSPGLAGGPEEQYF
TGTGCCAGCAGCTCCCCGGGACTAGCGGGAGGGCCGGAAGAGCAGTACTTC
>TRBJ2-3|TRBD2|.|TRBV9
CASSVLAGGTDTQYF
TGTGCCAGCAGCGTACTAGCGGGGGGCACAGATACGCAGTATTTT
>TRBJ1-1|.|.|TRBV7-2
CASSLRGGIMNTEAFF
TGTGCCAGCAGCTTACGGGGAGGTATCATGAACACTGAAGCTTTCTTT
>TRBJ2-1|.|.|TRBV7-2
CASSPGEPGSSYNEQFF
TGTGCCAGCAGCCCCGGGGAGCCGGGCTCCTCCTACAATGAGCAGTTCTTC
>TRBJ2-7|.|.|TRBV6-5
CASSYSNRGHIYEQYF
TGTGCCAGCAGTTACAGTAACCGGGGACACATCTACGAGCAGTACTTC
>TRBJ1-6|.|.|TRBV7-3
CASSLAGGVFSYNSPLHF
TGTGCCAGCAGCTTAGCCGGGGGAGTCTTCTCCTATAATTCACCCCTCCACTTT
>TRBJ1-3|.|.|TRBV9
CASSVDIFGQGGTIYF
TGTGCCAGCAGCGTGGATATATTTGGCCAAGGAGGCACCATATATTTT
>TRBJ2-1|TRBD1|.|TRBV27
CASSYRDRVSTSSYNEQFF
TGTGCCAGCAGTTACCGGGACAGGGTCTCCACCAGCTCCTACAATGAGCAGTTCTTC
>TRBJ1-2|.|.|TRBV2
CASTLGPGGGYTF
TGTGCCAGCACCCTTGGACCGGGAGGAGGCTACACCTTC
>TRBJ2-1|.|.|TRBV12-3/TRBV12-4
CASSLNPGNEQFF
TGTGCCAGCAGCCTGAACCCCGGCAATGAGCAGTTCTTC
>TRBJ2-3|.|once|TRBV5-1
CASSTPRQGSSVADTQYF
TGCGCCAGCTCCACCCCCCGCCAGGGCAGCTCGGTGGCAGATACGCAGTATTTT
>TRBJ2-1|TRBD2|.|TRBV19
CASSMLAGSSYNEQFF
TGTGCCAGTAGTATGTTAGCGGGAAGCTCCTACAATGAGCAGTTCTTC
>TRBJ2-1|TRBD2|.|TRBV4-2
CASSKSSGGPYNEQFF
TGTGCCAGCAGCAAATCTAGCGGGGGTCCCTACAATGAGCAGTTCTTC